This T cell receptor beta chain was recorded in a study of beta chain features in type 1 diabetes. This clone was picked up a small number of times. Its cognate antigen is unknown. Expressed TCRB transcripts were sequenced, since all the RNA that had been isolated was reverse transcribed. About 3.57 million reads per sample were averaged for naive, central memory and regulatory samples. Generated by immunoSEQ multiplex PCR, the TCRdb table keeps only in-frame clones and is missing some. The sample has more than 300,000 clones; around 8.5% are singletons. The CDR3 is made up of 15 amino acids. General observations from the study: PCR could preferentially amplify shorter templates, alike in patients and controls. Moderate yet significant TCRB CDR3 shortening was seen in Type 1 diabetes patients in all four CD4+ subsets.

The specimen sequenced was central memory CD4+ T cells from blood. This chain uses TRBV21-1 with TRBJ1-1. TRBV21-1 is a known pseudogene. The clonotype originates from a man aged 30-40 years with type 1 diabetes. The CDR3 bases are TGTGCCAGCAGCCCTAGGAGGGGCTCGAACACTGAAGCTTTCTTT. Its translation: CASSPRRGSNTEAFF.